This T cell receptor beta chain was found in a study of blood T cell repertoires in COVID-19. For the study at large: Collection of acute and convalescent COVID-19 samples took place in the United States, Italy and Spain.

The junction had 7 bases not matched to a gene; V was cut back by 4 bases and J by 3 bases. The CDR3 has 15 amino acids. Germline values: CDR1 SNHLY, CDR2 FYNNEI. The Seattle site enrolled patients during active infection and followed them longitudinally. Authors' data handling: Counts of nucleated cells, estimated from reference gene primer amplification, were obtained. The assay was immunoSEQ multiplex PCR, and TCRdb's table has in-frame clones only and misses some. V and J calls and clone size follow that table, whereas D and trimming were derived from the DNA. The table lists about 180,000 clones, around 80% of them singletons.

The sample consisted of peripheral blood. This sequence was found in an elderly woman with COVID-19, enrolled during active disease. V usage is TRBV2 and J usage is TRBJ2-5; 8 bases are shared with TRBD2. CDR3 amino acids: CASSAAQREKETQYF. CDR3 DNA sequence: TGTGCCAGCAGTGCAGCCCAGCGGGAGAAAGAGACCCAGTACTTC.